A single TCR beta chain is shown here with its context. The antigen remains undetermined. This entry comes from a study of T cell responses to AZD1222 COVID-19 vaccine. After removal of 4 bases from V and 2 bases from J, the junction contained 3 bases not matched to a gene. Germline CDR1 reads SGHRS; CDR2 reads YFSETQ. The CDR3 consists of 15 residues. Method: immunoSEQ multiplex PCR; TCRdb's copy keeps in-frame clones and lacks some. The data hold about 92,000 clones, with roughly 90% observed a single time. Regarding the study as a whole: Baseline serology detected seropositivity in only six or seven AZD1222 recipients. Spike-specific TCR depth and breadth grew after two AZD1222 doses. Repertoires were collected only later (after the peak T cell response had occurred).

This receptor was taken from an adult in good health. The V and J genes are TRBV5-1 and TRBJ2-1; TRBD1 agrees at 10 bases. The material sequenced was peripheral blood, taken on day 0 of AZD1222 vaccination. The CDR3 protein is CASSQGQGPYNEQFF. The CDR3 region has the DNA TGCGCCAGCAGCCAGGGACAGGGGCCCTACAATGAGCAGTTCTTC.